The 19 T cell receptor beta chains listed next were all sequenced from one sample in a study of blood T cells in healthy people across ages. Then a second PCR, running roughly 7 to 11 cycles, was carried out with a sample-barcoded 5' primer and a J-beta primer mix. MiXCR, run by TCRdb on the 5' RACE reads, gives a single entry per CDR3 protein. The sample yields around 600,000 distinct CDR3 sequences, 40% to 50% seen once. Sequencing input: blood. The receptors here all came from a man older than 75 in good health.

V is TRBV7-9 and J is TRBJ2-7; 7 nucleotides agree with TRBD2. V shed 1 base and J 3 bases; nucleotides not matched to a gene: 3. Per germline, CDR1 SEHNR and CDR2 FQNEAQ (reference sequence). The CDR3 is 14 amino acids. The CDR3 bases are TGTGCCAGCAGCTTAGGGAGGGACTACTACGAGCAGTACTTC. This translates into CASSLGRDYYEQYF.

The chain uses TRBV7-9 and TRBJ2-1; D possibly corresponds to TRBD2 (5 bases). Trimming left V 0 bases short and J 13 bases short, with 16 bases between. CDR1 and CDR2 from the germline V gene are SEHNR and FQNEAQ (reference sequence). The length of the CDR3 is 14 residues. This CDR3 reads CASSLAGLGETQFF. The DNA for the CDR3 is TGTGCCAGCAGCTTAGCTGGCCTTGGGGAGACCCAGTTCTTC. Full variable domain (outside the CDR3, taken from reference TRBV7-9 and TRBJ2-1): DTGVSQNPRHKITKRGQNVTFRCDPISEHNRLYWYRQTLGQGPEFLTYFQNEAQLEKSRLLSDRFSAERPKGSFSTLEIQRTEQGDSAMYLCASSLAGLGETQFFGPGTRLTVL.

This clonotype was detected ten times or more. This rearrangement joins TRBV7-2 to TRBJ2-5; D gene uncertain. The CDR3 runs to 11 residues. Trimming took off 4 bases at V and 5 bases at J, with 5 bases between the two ends. CDR1 and CDR2 from the germline V gene are SGHTA and FQGNSA. DNA for the CDR3: TGTGCCAGCAGCTCGGGCGAGACCCAGTACTTC. This gives the protein CASSSGETQYF.

The chain employs TRBV9 and TRBJ1-2; D might be TRBD1 (6 bases). Between the trimmed V and J ends, which lost 4 bases and 4 bases, there was a span of 26 bases. This CDR3 has 18 amino acids. Germline values: CDR1 SGDLS, CDR2 YYNGEE. CDR3 loop: CASSIQSGTQNIGYGYTF. CDR3 bases: TGTGCCAGCAGCATACAATCCGGGACACAAAACATCGGCTATGGCTACACCTTC.

J is TRBJ1-2 and V is TRBV7-2; TRBD1 matches 7 bases. With 7 bases clipped from V and 5 bases from J, the junction kept 10 bases outside the gene matches. Per germline, CDR1 SGHTA and CDR2 FQGNSA. CDR3 length equals 14 residues. The CDR3 DNA sequence: TGTGCCAGCACCCTACCGGGACAGCCATATGGCTACACCTTC. Its translation: CASTLPGQPYGYTF.

This clonotype was observed a handful of times. This may be a read error, as it is one base from a much larger clone. The CDR3 region has the DNA TGTGCCAGCAGGAGAGCGGAAGAAAATGAGCAGTTCTTC. Translated, it gives CASRRAEENEQFF. This sequence joins TRBV6-6 and TRBJ2-1, with TRBD2 as a possible D gene (5 bases). This CDR3 is built from 13 residues. V was cut by 6 bases and J by 7 bases, with 13 bases left in between. Germline V gene lookup returns CDR1 MNHNY and CDR2 SVGAGI (reference sequence).

The CDR3 DNA sequence: TGTGCCAGCAGCCAAGATCCGGGAGTCGGCGAGACCCAGTACTTC. This sequence encodes CASSQDPGVGETQYF. The rearrangement uses TRBV14 and TRBJ2-5; tentatively, D is TRBD2 (6 bases). Per germline, CDR1 SGHDN and CDR2 FVKESK. The length of the CDR3 is 15 residues. V shed 0 bases and J shed 5 bases, with 13 bases lying between them.

CDR3 loop: CASSFIAGLTEAFF. Written as DNA, the CDR3 is TGTGCCAGCAGTTTTATAGCGGGGCTGACTGAAGCTTTCTTT. The V call is TRBV12-3 or TRBV12-4, the J call TRBJ1-1; tentatively, D is TRBD1 (5 bases). The CDR3 contains 14 residues. Between the trimmed V and J ends, which lost 3 bases and 5 bases, there was a span of 13 bases.

The V and J genes are TRBV7-2 and TRBJ1-1; D remains ambiguous. CDR1 and CDR2 (germline): SGHTA, FQGNSA. Trimming cost V 5 bases and J 5 bases, with 15 bases left between them. CDR3 size: 14 residues. The CDR3 DNA reads as TGTGCCAGCAGCCCAAATCAAGGGTGGACTGAAGCTTTCTTT. Amino acids: CASSPNQGWTEAFF.

This clonotype was seen repeatedly, ten times or more. The chain employs TRBV29-1 and TRBJ2-1; D might be TRBD2 (5 bases). CDR1 and CDR2 (germline): SQVTM, ANQGSEA. This CDR3 is built from 13 residues. Trimming left V 6 bases short and J 8 bases short, with 17 bases between. The CDR3 nucleotides are TGCAGCGTCCGTCGAGGGAGTGGGGATGAGCAGTTCTTC. As protein: CSVRRGSGDEQFF.

The chain combines TRBV5-1 with TRBJ2-3, with D possibly matching TRBD2 (6 bases). This CDR3 comprises 14 residues. Germline CDR1 SGHRS, CDR2 YFSETQ. Trimming removed 6 bases at V and 0 bases at J, with 11 bases between. In DNA form, the CDR3 reads TGCGCCAGCACCCAGGGACTGAGCACAGATACGCAGTATTTT. Amino acid sequence: CASTQGLSTDTQYF.

This clonotype turned up a few times. The chain employs TRBV29-1 and TRBJ2-5; 9 nucleotides line up with TRBD1. V dropped 3 bases and J dropped 2; count of bases not matched to a gene: 4. From germline, CDR1 is SQVTM and CDR2 ANQGSEA. The CDR3 runs to 14 residues. CDR3 DNA: TGCAGCGTTGAGGGACAGGGCCTTCAAGAGACCCAGTACTTC. This codes for CSVEGQGLQETQYF.

The CDR3 region is CSVGDRAGMATEAFF. The CDR3 nucleotides are TGCAGCGTTGGGGACAGGGCTGGTATGGCCACTGAAGCTTTCTTT. This rearrangement joins TRBV29-1 to TRBJ1-1, with 9 nucleotides matching TRBD1. The ends lost 4 bases at V and 4 bases at J; junction bases unmatched: 10. Germline values: CDR1 SQVTM, CDR2 ANQGSEA. This CDR3 is built from 15 residues. Full variable domain (rest looked up from reference TRBV29-1 and TRBJ1-1): SAVISQKPSRDICQRGTSLTIQCQVDSQVTMMFWYRQQPGQSLTLIATANQGSEATYESGFVIDKFPISRPNLTFSTLTVSNMSPEDSSIYLCSVGDRAGMATEAFFGQGTRLTVV.

The table lists this clonotype with a few counts. V is TRBV6-5 and J is TRBJ2-7; 8 bases match TRBD2. Germline V gives CDR1 MNHEY, CDR2 SVGAGI. The V and J ends lost 6 bases and 3 bases, in that order; junction bases with no gene match: 7. This CDR3 has 14 residues. The CDR3 region is CASRGDLAGYEQYF. The CDR3, as DNA: TGTGCCAGCAGAGGGGATCTAGCGGGCTACGAGCAGTACTTC.

The rearrangement uses TRBV2 and TRBJ1-2; no clear D gene. Germline V gene sequence: CDR1 SNHLY, CDR2 FYNNEI. The ends were cut back, 3 bases at V and 4 bases at J, with 9 bases in the middle. This CDR3 contains 13 residues. In nucleotides, the CDR3 is TGTGCCAGCAGTGATCAACGGGTCTATGGCTACACCTTC. Its translation: CASSDQRVYGYTF.

This clonotype was found a few times. The chain is built from TRBV27 and TRBJ2-1; 8 nucleotides agree with TRBD2. Losses at the gene ends were 6 bases for V and 5 bases for J; bases not matched to a gene: 9. The germline CDR1 and CDR2 sequences are MNHEY and SMNVEV (reference sequence). The CDR3 spans 15 residues. The CDR3, as DNA: TGTGCCAGCAGCCGCTCGGGGACTAGGAACAATGAGCAGTTCTTC. Translated: CASSRSGTRNNEQFF.

On this clonotype itself: One end of the junction varies from germline; a read error may be responsible. The V gene is TRBV29-1, the J gene TRBJ1-1, with unresolved D. Germline V CDR1 and CDR2: SQVTM, ANQGSEA. The CDR3 runs to 13 residues. CDR3: CGVAPGVNTEAFF. The CDR3 DNA is TGCGGCGTTGCCCCCGGAGTGAACACTGAAGCTTTCTTT.

V and J are TRBV30 and TRBJ1-2; D is unresolved. Trimming pared 2 bases from V and 4 bases from J, leaving 11 bases between. The CDR3 consists of 13 residues. The V gene's germline CDR1 is GTSNPN and CDR2 SVGIG (reference sequence). The CDR3 spells CAWSREIRYGYTF. In DNA form, the CDR3 reads TGTGCCTGGAGTCGAGAAATCCGCTATGGCTACACCTTC.

This sequence joins TRBV4-1 and TRBJ2-2; 9 bases match TRBD1. There are 16 residues in the CDR3. V gave up 4 bases and J gave up 6 bases; unmatched junction bases: 9. Looked up from germline, CDR1 is MGHRA and CDR2 is YSYEKL. CDR3 in DNA: TGCGCCAGCAGCCCCCAGGCGAGGACAGGGGCCGGGGAGCTGTTTTTT. Encoded protein: CASSPQARTGAGELFF.